This entry concerns a single T cell receptor (beta chain). The antigen remains undetermined. An end of the junction does not agree with germline; a read error may underlie this. This sample is drawn from a study of blood T cells in healthy people across ages. The germline V gene encodes CDR1 SEHNR and CDR2 FQNEAQ (reference sequence). This CDR3 spans 13 amino acids. A second 7 to 11 cycle PCR used barcoded and J-beta primers. Through a template-switch adaptor with 12 random nucleotides, each cDNA molecule received a tag. TCRdb re-called the 5' RACE reads through MiXCR, storing one row per CDR3 protein. The sample has roughly 1,300,000 distinct CDR3 sequences; 59% are singletons. General study points: Reliance upon unsorted PBMCs precluded definitive naive versus antigen-experienced comparison. Older individuals had lower TCR beta diversity per million T cells (the decline was roughly linear).

The TCR was taken from a man between 18 and 35 years old in good health. Sequencing was performed on blood. This rearrangement joins TRBV7-9 to TRBJ1-1; D unclear. The CDR3 sequence is CASSCGPNTEAFF. DNA for the CDR3: TGTGCTAGCAGCTGCGGGCCTAACACTGAAGCTTTCTTT.